This T cell receptor beta chain was sequenced during a study of T cells in Graves' hyperthyroidism and ophthalmopathy. Overall study context: Peripheral blood was acquired at first diagnosis, ahead of any therapy whatsoever.

CDR1 and CDR2 from the germline V gene are SGHAT and FQNNGV. The CDR3 totals 15 residues. V lost 1 base and J 3 bases, leaving 12 bases between the germline ends. Graves' hyperthyroidism was deemed stable given no ophthalmopathy progression within 18 months. There were TCR beta CDR3 regions amplified from RNA transcripts. HTBI primers drove first-round RT-PCR of the TCR CDR3. TCRdb redid the calling of the multiplex PCR reads with MiXCR, one entry per CDR3 protein. The table records around 480,000 distinct CDR3 sequences, over 13% of them present only once. This clonotype was counted many times. The chain carries TRBV11-2 and TRBJ1-1; tentative D call: TRBD1 (5 bases). This clonotype was obtained from a woman aged 18-35 years with Graves' hyperthyroidism. The source material was blood. The CDR3 DNA reads as TGTGCCAGCAGCTTAGTGGGGGGGGGGGACACTGAAGCTTTCTTT. This sequence encodes CASSLVGGGDTEAFF.